One sample yielded the 22 T cell receptor beta chains listed below, sequenced in a study of OX40 agonist ivuxolimab in advanced cancers. Clones were read by immunoSEQ multiplex PCR, and TCRdb kept only the in-frame ones, dropping some. The sample holds tens of thousands of clones; 85% are singletons and the top ten take under 3.5%. The specimen was CD4+ or CD8+ T cells sorted from blood, collected in a trial of the OX40 agonist ivuxolimab. All receptors come from an adult with an advanced solid tumor such as melanoma, head and neck, liver or kidney cancer.

This clone showed up just once. This chain connects TRBV5-1 to TRBJ2-2; 12 bases map to TRBD1. The CDR3 spans 17 residues. With 4 bases clipped from V and 5 bases from J, the junction kept 9 bases outside the gene matches. Germline V gene sequence: CDR1 SGHRS, CDR2 YFSETQ. CDR3 region: CASSGPGQGASTGELFF. The CDR3 DNA sequence: TGCGCCAGCAGCGGGCCGGGACAGGGGGCAAGTACCGGGGAGCTGTTTTTT.

By share of the sample, this clone is medium-sized (0.01 to 0.1%). The V call is TRBV6-6, the J call TRBJ1-5; 7 bases line up with TRBD1. Germline CDR1 and CDR2: MNHNY and SVGAGI (reference sequence). This CDR3 spans 14 amino acids. V was pared by 7 bases and J by 5 bases, with 8 bases of the junction left unmatched. The CDR3 sequence: CASTRGQADQPQHF. In DNA, the CDR3 is TGTGCCAGCACCCGCGGACAGGCGGATCAGCCCCAGCATTTT.

Note on this clone: Without the conserved terminal phenylalanine or tryptophan, this CDR3 likely stems from a read error. The DNA is left out, because the CDR3 cannot be placed on it with certainty; the CDR3 is given as TCRdb lists it. The chain uses TRBV5-6 and TRBJ2-7; the table's TRBD2 call for D was not verified on the DNA. CDR1 and CDR2 from the germline V gene are SGHDT and YYEEEE. The CDR3 length is 11 residues, termini included. The chain's CDR3 is CASSSREEGSL.

The genes are TRBV5-1 and TRBJ2-3; 9 bases are a match to TRBD2. The V and J ends lost 3 bases and 2 bases, in that order; junction bases with no gene match: 10. Germline CDR1 SGHRS, CDR2 YFSETQ. The CDR3 has 17 amino acids. The CDR3 region has the DNA TGCGCCAGCAGCTCGGGAACGACTAGCGGATACACAGATACGCAGTATTTT. This sequence encodes CASSSGTTSGYTDTQYF.

The V call is TRBV18, the J call TRBJ1-5; D gene ambiguous. Trimming pared 5 bases from V and 1 base from J, leaving 24 bases between. This CDR3 is 19 amino acids long. Germline V CDR1 and CDR2: KGHSH, LQKENI. CDR3 sequence reads: CASSFRPVSSSPSNQPQHF. In DNA, the CDR3 is TGTGCCAGCTCATTCAGGCCCGTAAGCAGCTCGCCGAGCAATCAGCCCCAGCATTTT.

The chain carries TRBV29-1 and TRBJ2-3; perhaps TRBD2 as D (5 bases). The CDR3 extends over 12 amino acids. Germline CDR1 is SQVTM and CDR2 is ANQGSEA. V dropped 3 bases and J dropped 5 bases, with 9 bases sitting between them. CDR3 sequence: CSVEPRGDTQYF. The CDR3 coding sequence is TGCAGCGTTGAGCCCCGGGGAGATACGCAGTATTTT.

The rearrangement joins TRBV11-2 to TRBJ2-2, with D perhaps matching TRBD2 (5 bases). The CDR3 covers 14 residues. Germline loops: CDR1 SGHAT, CDR2 FQNNGV. V lost 8 bases and J lost 4, with 14 bases in between. CDR3 amino acids: CASQGLATTGELFF. DNA for the CDR3: TGTGCCAGCCAAGGGCTAGCTACCACCGGGGAGCTGTTTTTT.

The chain is built from TRBV2 and TRBJ2-6; TRBD1 matches 9 bases. CDR3 length: 17 residues. V dropped 3 bases and J dropped 4; count of bases not matched to a gene: 7. Germline assignment: CDR1 SNHLY and CDR2 FYNNEI. The CDR3 loop reads CASSEGTGFWGANVLTF. The CDR3 bases are TGTGCCAGCAGTGAGGGGACAGGGTTTTGGGGGGCCAACGTCCTGACTTTC.

The rearrangement uses TRBV27 and TRBJ1-1; tentative D call: TRBD1 (6 bases). Germline assignment: CDR1 MNHEY and CDR2 SMNVEV (reference sequence). The germline V and J ends were trimmed by 4 bases and 5 bases, with 11 bases remaining between them. The CDR3 runs 13 residues. CDR3 bases: TGTGCCAGCAGTTCCCGGACAGTAACTGAAGCTTTCTTT. Translation gives CASSSRTVTEAFF.

V is TRBV4-2 and J is TRBJ1-3; D unclear. Trimming stripped 4 bases from V and 1 base from J, with 11 bases between. Germline-derived CDR1 and CDR2 are LGHNA and YNFKEQ. CDR3 size: 15 residues. CDR3 region: CASSPREVSGNTIYF. The DNA for the CDR3 is TGTGCCAGCAGCCCCCGTGAGGTATCTGGAAACACCATATATTTT.

The chain joins TRBV28 to TRBJ2-7; 14 positions match TRBD2. The germline CDR1 and CDR2 sequences are MDHEN and SYDVKM. The CDR3 totals 17 residues. J was trimmed by 0 bases and V by 4 bases; bases with no gene match: 5. DNA of the CDR3: TGTGCCAGCAGTTACGGACTAGCGGGAGGAATCTCCTACGAGCAGTACTTC. It is translated as CASSYGLAGGISYEQYF.

A note on this clone: The junction departs from germline at one end; a sequencing error may be responsible. The rearrangement links TRBV5-5 to TRBJ1-2, with D hard to call. Germline CDR1 and CDR2: SGHKS and YYEKEE (reference sequence). The CDR3 runs to 14 residues. CDR3 region: CASSQDTRSYGYTF. CDR3 coding DNA: TGTGCTAGCAGCCAAGATACCAGGTCCTATGGCTACACCTTC.

The V and J genes are TRBV6-1 and TRBJ2-5; no clear D. The V end was cut by 0 bases, the J end by 4 bases, with 6 bases between. The CDR3 runs to 13 residues. The germline V gene has CDR1 MNHNS and CDR2 SASEGT. In DNA, the CDR3 is TGTGCCAGCAGTGAAGCGCGCGGAGAGACCCAGTACTTC. Translating gives CASSEARGETQYF.

The V and J genes are TRBV28 and TRBJ1-5; D is uncertain. This CDR3 comprises 12 residues. CDR1 and CDR2 from the germline V gene are MDHEN and SYDVKM. Between the trimmed V and J ends, which lost 5 bases and 6 bases, there was a span of 8 bases. CDR3 coding DNA: TGTGCCAGCAGTCCGGGGTTTCAGCCCCAGCATTTT. Its protein is CASSPGFQPQHF.

The chain links TRBV7-8 to TRBJ1-2, with 7 bases lining up with TRBD1. The V gene end was trimmed by 2 bases and the J gene end by 2 bases; junction bases not matched to a gene: 11. This CDR3 is 17 amino acids long. Germline values: CDR1 SGHVS, CDR2 FQNEAQ. The DNA for the CDR3 is TGTGCCAGCAGCTTAAAGAGTCTTACGGACAGGAACTATGGCTACACCTTC. This gives the protein CASSLKSLTDRNYGYTF.

The chain has TRBV6-5 and TRBJ1-2; D is unresolved. The length of the CDR3 is 15 residues. The V gene's germline CDR1 is MNHEY and CDR2 SVGAGI. Trimming shortened V by 6 bases and J by 4 bases, and 18 bases separated the two germline ends. CDR3 nucleotides: TGTGCCAGCAGGCCCGGTGGGCCGCCTGGCTATGGCTACACCTTC. Its translation is CASRPGGPPGYGYTF.

The chain combines TRBV10-3 with TRBJ2-2; tentatively, D is TRBD1 or TRBD2 (5 bases each). V lost 0 bases and J lost 7, with 15 bases in between. CDR3 length equals 16 residues. Germline CDR1 is ENHRY and CDR2 is SYGVKD. The CDR3 here is CAISESTGRRGGELFF. The CDR3 region has the DNA TGTGCCATCAGTGAGTCGACGGGACGCAGAGGCGGGGAGCTGTTTTTT.

The chain couples TRBV6-6 to TRBJ1-1; no clear D. The V gene's germline CDR1 is MNHNY and CDR2 SVGAGI (reference sequence). The CDR3 covers 12 residues. Trimming stripped 7 bases from V and 1 base from J, with 7 bases between. The CDR3 DNA follows: TGTGCCAGCACCGAGAGGAACACTGAAGCTTTCTTT. Protein product: CASTERNTEAFF.

The chain is built from TRBV7-9 and TRBJ1-1, with TRBD1 identical over 7 bases. In germline, CDR1 is SEHNR, CDR2 FQNEAQ (reference sequence). This CDR3 is 16 amino acids long. Trimming cost V 4 bases and J 6 bases; bases outside gene matches: 14. The CDR3 DNA reads TGTGCCAGCAGCTCCGGCTACAGGGGACCCAAGGCTGAAGCTTTCTTT. This gives the protein CASSSGYRGPKAEAFF.

Sample share makes this clone medium-sized (0.01 to 0.1%). The genes are TRBV4-2 and TRBJ2-3, with 7 bases aligning to TRBD2. The germline CDR1 and CDR2 sequences are LGHNA and YNFKEQ. Unmatched junction bases numbered 11, after V lost 4 bases and J lost 1 base. The CDR3 sequence is 17 residues long. CDR3 amino acids: CASSPIDAGEGTDTQYF. The CDR3 DNA follows: TGTGCCAGCAGCCCCATAGATGCGGGAGAGGGCACAGATACGCAGTATTTT.

The rearrangement uses TRBV6-5 and TRBJ2-3; 7 nucleotides align to TRBD2. The length of the CDR3 is 15 residues. In germline, CDR1 is MNHEY, CDR2 SVGAGI. With V trimmed by 7 bases and J by 7 bases, 14 bases remained unmatched. The CDR3 is CASTGGVSGANTQYF. Written as DNA, the CDR3 is TGTGCCAGCACTGGGGGGGTTAGTGGAGCTAATACGCAGTATTTT.

DNA for the CDR3: TGCACCAGCCCAAGGCCGAGGCAGAATAACAATCAGCCCCAGCATTTT. Translation gives CTSPRPRQNNNQPQHF. The chain has TRBV1 and TRBJ1-5. TRBV1 is given as a pseudogene. This CDR3 region has 16 residues.